One TCR beta chain is described in this entry. Unmatched junction bases numbered 15, after V lost 8 bases and J lost 8 bases. The CDR3 totals 16 residues. The germline V gene encodes CDR1 MNHNS and CDR2 SASEGT. The data derive from a study of patients and donors after allogeneic stem cell transplantation. Using its own MiXCR run on the RT-PCR reads, TCRdb lists one record per CDR3 protein. This table holds roughly 880,000 distinct CDR3 sequences, about a sixth found once. The chain is built from TRBV6-1 and TRBJ1-4; 9 bases fit TRBD1. The origin of this receptor is a human donor who was either an allogeneic HSCT recipient or a stem cell or donor lymphocyte infusion donor (not recorded which). It is not recorded whose cells these are; they may come from a transplant donor. Sequenced sample: blood, either unsorted or a sorted T cell fraction (not recorded which). The CDR3 nucleotides are TGTGCCAGCCGTCGGGACAGGGATAGAGGGGGAGAAAAACTGTTTTTT. Its translation: CASRRDRDRGGEKLFF.